One and the same sample provided the 21 T cell receptor beta chains below, sequenced in a study of blood T cell repertoires in COVID-19 (dated by TCRdb to 2020 to 2022). To prepare the library, the immunoSEQ multiplex PCR assay was applied. TCRdb took this table from immuneACCESS and kept in-frame rearrangements with V and J called. Such tables lack part of the clones; where checked against another copy, unresolved V genes explain under half of the gap, and the rest is unexplained. The sample records 200,000 or so clones, 81% of which are singletons. The ten largest account for 12% of the sample. Specimen: peripheral blood. The receptors were sampled from a woman of 80 years or more with COVID-19, enrolled during active disease.

The chain joins TRBV5-4 to TRBJ2-5, with 9 bases aligning to TRBD2. The CDR3 is made up of 14 amino acids. V gave up 4 bases and J gave up 6 bases; unmatched junction bases: 7. Germline V gene sequence: CDR1 SGHNT, CDR2 YYREEE (reference sequence). CDR3 DNA: TGTGCCAGCAGCGATACTAGCGGGTGGAAGACCCAGTACTTC. It encodes CASSDTSGWKTQYF.

The gene calls are TRBV9 and TRBJ2-2; TRBD2 matches at 8 bases. CDR1 SGDLS and CDR2 YYNGEE come from the germline V gene. The CDR3 is made up of 15 amino acids. Trimming cost V 6 bases and J 0 bases; bases outside gene matches: 4. CDR3 residues: CASNLAGTNTGELFF. In nucleotides, the CDR3 is TGTGCCAGCAATTTAGCGGGGACGAACACCGGGGAGCTGTTTTTT. Full variable domain (rest looked up from reference TRBV9 and TRBJ2-2): DSGVTQTPKHLITATGQRVTLRCSPRSGDLSVYWYQQSLDQGLQFLIQYYNGEERAKGNILERFSAQQFPDLHSELNLSSLELGDSALYFCASNLAGTNTGELFFGEGSRLTVL.

The chain combines TRBV5-1 with TRBJ1-2, with D unresolved. Germline V lookup: CDR1 SGHRS, CDR2 YFSETQ. V was shortened by 0 bases and J by 2 bases, with 14 bases between the two germline ends. This CDR3 spans 16 amino acids. This CDR3 is CASSLAFRHINYGYTF. The DNA for the CDR3 is TGCGCCAGCAGCTTGGCCTTTAGACACATAAACTATGGCTACACCTTC. Full variable domain (rest looked up from reference TRBV5-1 and TRBJ1-2): KAGVTQTPRYLIKTRGQQVTLSCSPISGHRSVSWYQQTPGQGLQFLFEYFSETQRNKGNFPGRFSGRQFSNSRSEMNVSTLELGDSALYLCASSLAFRHINYGYTFGSGTRLTVV.

This chain joins TRBV5-4 and TRBJ2-5; a weak D match, TRBD1 (6 bases). Germline CDR1 reads SGHNT; CDR2 reads YYREEE (reference sequence). Trimming took 0 bases from V and 12 from J, leaving 12 bases between them. The CDR3 extends over 12 amino acids. The CDR3 is CASSLVPGEKYF. The CDR3 DNA sequence: TGTGCCAGCAGCTTGGTTCCAGGGGAGAAGTACTTC.

V and J are TRBV24-1 and TRBJ2-7; 9 nucleotides agree with TRBD2. The V gene end was trimmed by 6 bases and the J gene end by 5 bases; junction bases not matched to a gene: 7. This CDR3 has 14 residues. Germline V gene data show CDR1 as KGHDR and CDR2 as SFDVKD. The CDR3 region has the DNA TGTGCCACCAGTTCCCTAGCGGGAATCAACGAGCAGTACTTC. It codes for CATSSLAGINEQYF.

V is TRBV19 and J is TRBJ1-1; 7 nucleotides agree with TRBD1. This CDR3 is built from 13 residues. V dropped 3 bases and J dropped 4; count of bases not matched to a gene: 2. From germline, CDR1 is LNHDA and CDR2 SQIVND (reference sequence). In DNA, the CDR3 is TGTGCCAGTAGTATTCCAGGGGGCACTGAAGCTTTCTTT. Translation: CASSIPGGTEAFF.

The CDR3, as DNA: TGTGCCAGCAGTGCCTGGCAGGGGGCCCAAGGGGCCCAGTACTTC. It encodes CASSAWQGAQGAQYF. V and J are TRBV2 and TRBJ2-5; 8 nucleotides align to TRBD1. CDR3 length equals 15 residues. The germline CDR1 and CDR2 sequences are SNHLY and FYNNEI. V lost 4 bases, J lost 9 bases, and 13 bases stayed unmatched.

This chain links TRBV7-3 with TRBJ2-2, with 7 bases lining up with TRBD1. V lost 4 bases to trimming and J lost 5 bases; unmatched junction nucleotides: 7. This CDR3 is 15 amino acids long. CDR1 is SGHTA and CDR2 is FQGTGA in the germline V gene. The CDR3 reads CASSSGQAGTGELFF. The DNA of the CDR3 is TGTGCCAGCAGCTCCGGACAGGCAGGGACCGGGGAGCTGTTTTTT.

The genes are TRBV5-1 and TRBJ1-2; TRBD1 matches at 7 bases. The V gene's germline CDR1 is SGHRS and CDR2 YFSETQ. The V gene end was trimmed by 0 bases and the J gene end by 4 bases; junction bases not matched to a gene: 12. The CDR3 extends over 17 amino acids. Here the CDR3 DNA reads TGCGCCAGCAGCTTGGGCCAGGGGGTAGAGCTCATCTATGGCTACACCTTC. Its protein is CASSLGQGVELIYGYTF.

The chain links TRBV7-2 to TRBJ1-1, with 8 bases matching TRBD1. This CDR3 has 13 amino acids. Germline V gene data show CDR1 as SGHTA and CDR2 as FQGNSA. J gave up 4 bases and V 6 bases, and 4 bases lay outside the gene matches. In nucleotides, the CDR3 is TGTGCCAGCAGTATAGACAGGGGCACTGAAGCTTTCTTT. Protein sequence: CASSIDRGTEAFF.

A word on this clone: The germline gene is not matched at one end of the junction; a read error may be the cause. V and J are TRBV2 and TRBJ1-2; TRBD1 matches 7 bases. In germline, CDR1 is SNHLY, CDR2 FYNNEI. CDR3 length: 17 residues. DNA of the CDR3: TGTGCCAGCAGTGATCCCCCCGACGACAGGGCTAAATATGGCTACACCTTC. Translated: CASSDPPDDRAKYGYTF.

This rearrangement joins TRBV7-9 to TRBJ2-5, with 9 bases that match TRBD1. V lost 6 bases to trimming and J lost 5 bases; unmatched junction nucleotides: 7. The CDR3 is made up of 14 amino acids. From germline, CDR1 is SEHNR and CDR2 FQNEAQ (reference sequence). The CDR3 DNA reads TGTGCCAGCAGAAAACAGGGGGCAGAGGAGACCCAGTACTTC. Translated, it gives CASRKQGAEETQYF. Drawing the rest from reference TRBV7-9 and TRBJ2-5, the complete variable domain is DTGVSQNPRHKITKRGQNVTFRCDPISEHNRLYWYRQTLGQGPEFLTYFQNEAQLEKSRLLSDRFSAERPKGSFSTLEIQRTEQGDSAMYLCASRKQGAEETQYFGPGTRLLVL.

The V call is TRBV6-5, the J call TRBJ1-2; the match to TRBD1 covers 9 bases. V lost 10 bases to trimming and J lost 4 bases; unmatched junction nucleotides: 4. Germline CDR1 MNHEY, CDR2 SVGAGI. The CDR3 totals 12 residues. CDR3 DNA: TGTGCCACCCAGGACAGGGGCTATGGCTACACCTTC. Amino acid sequence: CATQDRGYGYTF.

This rearrangement joins TRBV10-2 to TRBJ1-6; 10 bases match TRBD1. Germline V gene sequence: CDR1 WSHSY, CDR2 SAAADI. Unmatched junction bases numbered 1, after V lost 9 bases and J lost 8 bases. The CDR3 extends over 12 amino acids. The CDR3 bases are TGCGCCAGTGGGACAGGGGATTCACCCCTCCACTTT. Translation: CASGTGDSPLHF.

The chain carries TRBV7-9 and TRBJ1-6; D is perhaps TRBD1 (6 bases). The V end lost 5 bases, the J end lost 9 bases, and 14 bases lay between the germline ends. CDR1 is SEHNR and CDR2 is FQNEAQ in the germline V gene (reference sequence). The CDR3 runs 14 residues. CDR3 region: CASSPDSGSSPLHF. Written as DNA, the CDR3 is TGTGCCAGCAGCCCGGACAGTGGGAGTTCACCCCTCCACTTT.

This sequence joins TRBV5-1 and TRBJ1-6; weak D call: TRBD1 (5 bases). V was clipped by 0 bases and J by 7 bases, with 11 bases between them. The CDR3 runs to 15 residues. Germline CDR1 and CDR2: SGHRS and YFSETQ. The CDR3 is CASSLDGGENSPLHF. CDR3 DNA sequence: TGCGCCAGCAGCTTGGATGGAGGGGAGAATTCACCCCTCCACTTT.

V gene TRBV13 combines with J gene TRBJ2-7, with no clear D. The CDR3 runs to 14 residues. Germline V gives CDR1 PRHDT, CDR2 FYEKMQ (reference sequence). V was pared by 1 base and J by 0 bases, with 7 bases between. The chain's CDR3 is CASSLVASSYEQYF. The CDR3 nucleotides are TGTGCCAGCAGCTTAGTGGCTAGCTCCTACGAGCAGTACTTC.

The V gene is TRBV6-5, the J gene TRBJ2-7; 12 bases map to TRBD2. V was clipped by 8 bases and J by 10 bases; unmatched bases: 9. Germline V gives CDR1 MNHEY, CDR2 SVGAGI. The CDR3 totals 13 residues. The CDR3 DNA sequence: TGTGCCAGCCTCGTACTAGCGGGAGGAAACCAGTACTTC. Its protein product is CASLVLAGGNQYF.

The rearrangement uses TRBV11-3 and TRBJ2-1, with D possibly matching TRBD1 (6 bases). Germline values: CDR1 SGHNT, CDR2 YENEEA. Trimming removed 2 bases at V and 2 bases at J, with 7 bases between. The CDR3 spans 14 residues. As DNA, the CDR3 is TGTGCCAGCAGCTTACAGGGGCCCTACAATGAGCAGTTCTTC. This encodes CASSLQGPYNEQFF.

This chain joins TRBV24-1 and TRBJ1-2; TRBD1 aligns across 7 bases. The CDR3 spans 15 residues. V was pared by 2 bases and J by 5 bases, with 7 bases of the junction left unmatched. CDR1 and CDR2 from the germline V gene are KGHDR and SFDVKD. CDR3 nucleotides: TGTGCCACCAGTGATTCTGTCCAGGGGGGATATGGCTACACCTTC. This sequence encodes CATSDSVQGGYGYTF.

The chain is built from TRBV6-5 and TRBJ2-7; D unresolved. This CDR3 is 15 amino acids long. Trimming removed 5 bases from V and 2 bases from J, with 16 bases in between. Germline CDR1 MNHEY, CDR2 SVGAGI. The CDR3: CASSTTSAVPYEQYF. For the CDR3, the DNA is TGTGCCAGCAGTACCACTTCGGCGGTGCCCTACGAGCAGTACTTC.